Listed here are 6 T cell receptor beta chains from one sample, sequenced in a study of shared clonotypes between healthy human individuals (dated by TCRdb to the early 2020s). Libraries were built with the immunoSEQ multiplex PCR assay. The immuneACCESS repertoire file appears here via TCRdb, limited to in-frame rearrangements. These files lack a portion of the clones; in checked studies, under half of the deficit traces to unresolved V genes, and the cause of the others is not known. The table for this sample lists more than 2 million clones; 95% of them were counted only once. In total, the top ten clones hold more than 0.1% of the sample. The sequencing input was naive CD4+ T cells sorted from blood. The cell subset or site label corresponds to: CD45RA+ positively selected. The receptors originated from a man between 18 and 29 years old in good health.

This sequence joins TRBV6-1 and TRBJ1-2, with D hard to call. V dropped 6 bases and J dropped 3 bases, with 17 bases sitting between them. The CDR3 runs 15 residues. Germline CDR1 MNHNS, CDR2 SASEGT. CDR3 DNA sequence: TGTGCCAGCAGACAAATGCAGACGGGATACTATGGCTACACCTTC. The encoded protein is CASRQMQTGYYGYTF.

The genes are TRBV6-4 and TRBJ2-2, with 9 bases fitting TRBD1. CDR3 length equals 17 residues. With 2 bases clipped from V and 3 bases from J, the junction kept 7 bases outside the gene matches. The germline CDR1 and CDR2 sequences are MRHNA and SNTAGT. This CDR3 reads CASSDLRDRVDTGELFF. The CDR3 nucleotides read TGTGCCAGCAGTGACCTCCGGGACAGGGTGGACACCGGGGAGCTGTTTTTT.

The chain has TRBV5-4 and TRBJ1-2, with D perhaps matching TRBD1 (6 bases). This CDR3 region has 17 residues. From germline, CDR1 is SGHNT and CDR2 YYREEE (reference sequence). V was pared by 0 bases and J by 6 bases, with 21 bases between. The CDR3 region has the DNA TGTGCCAGCAGCTTGGAGAAGATGGCGGGGGGCGCTAATGGCTACACCTTC. The encoded protein is CASSLEKMAGGANGYTF.

This clone was seen a single time. The chain joins TRBV10-3 to TRBJ2-7; D possibly uses TRBD1 or TRBD2 (6 bases each). Between the trimmed V and J ends, which lost 7 bases and 0 bases, there was a span of 13 bases. This CDR3 region has 14 residues. In germline, CDR1 is ENHRY, CDR2 SYGVKD. Written as DNA, the CDR3 is TGTGCCATCATGGGGGGCACGGGCTCCTACGAGCAGTACTTC. It encodes CAIMGGTGSYEQYF.

This chain uses TRBV4-3 with TRBJ2-1, with 12 bases aligning to TRBD2. Unmatched junction bases numbered 6, after V lost 2 bases and J lost 7 bases. Germline loops: CDR1 LGHNA, CDR2 YSLEER. There are 16 residues in the CDR3. The CDR3 is CASSQHLAGGPNEQFF. As DNA, the CDR3 is TGCGCCAGCAGCCAACACCTAGCGGGAGGGCCAAATGAGCAGTTCTTC.

The chain recombines TRBV14 with TRBJ1-4, with 8 positions matching TRBD1. CDR3 length: 18 amino acids. The germline V gene encodes CDR1 SGHDN and CDR2 FVKESK. J lost 7 bases, V lost 0 bases, and 13 bases had no gene match. CDR3 coding DNA: TGTGCCAGCAGCCAAGATTCCCCCCGACAGGGGAGAGGTGAAAAACTGTTTTTT. It is translated as CASSQDSPRQGRGEKLFF.